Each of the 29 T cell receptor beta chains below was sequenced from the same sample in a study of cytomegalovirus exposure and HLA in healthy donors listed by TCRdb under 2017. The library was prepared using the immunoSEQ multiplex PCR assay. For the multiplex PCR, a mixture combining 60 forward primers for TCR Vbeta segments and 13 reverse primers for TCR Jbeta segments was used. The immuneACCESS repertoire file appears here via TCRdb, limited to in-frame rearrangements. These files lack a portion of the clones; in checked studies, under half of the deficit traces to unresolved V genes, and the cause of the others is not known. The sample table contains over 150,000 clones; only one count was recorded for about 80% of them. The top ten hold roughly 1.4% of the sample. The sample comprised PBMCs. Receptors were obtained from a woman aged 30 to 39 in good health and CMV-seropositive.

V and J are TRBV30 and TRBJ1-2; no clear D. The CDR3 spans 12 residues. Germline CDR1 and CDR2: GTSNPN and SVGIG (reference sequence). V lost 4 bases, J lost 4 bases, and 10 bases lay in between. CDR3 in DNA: TGTGCCTGGATAGCACTCAGCTATGGCTACACCTTC. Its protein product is CAWIALSYGYTF.

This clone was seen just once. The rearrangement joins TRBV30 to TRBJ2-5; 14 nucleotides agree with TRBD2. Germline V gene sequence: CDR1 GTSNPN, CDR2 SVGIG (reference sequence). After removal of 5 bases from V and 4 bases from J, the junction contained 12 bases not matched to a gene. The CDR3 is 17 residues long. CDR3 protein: CAWGPGLAGAPGETQYF. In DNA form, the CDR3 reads TGTGCCTGGGGTCCGGGACTAGCGGGAGCTCCAGGAGAGACCCAGTACTTC.

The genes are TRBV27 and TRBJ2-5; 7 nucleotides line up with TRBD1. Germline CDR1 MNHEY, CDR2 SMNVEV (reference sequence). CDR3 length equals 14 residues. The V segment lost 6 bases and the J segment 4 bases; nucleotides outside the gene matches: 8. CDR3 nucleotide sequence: TGTGCCAGCAGAACGACAGGGTACAGAGAGACCCAGTACTTC. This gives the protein CASRTTGYRETQYF.

The CDR3 sequence: CASSSPSYEQYF. The CDR3 DNA follows: TGTGCCAGCAGCTCCCCCAGTTACGAGCAGTACTTC. This chain joins TRBV7-8 and TRBJ2-7; D is ambiguous. Trimming removed 4 bases from V and 4 bases from J, with 8 bases in between. The CDR3 is 12 amino acids. Looked up from germline, CDR1 is SGHVS and CDR2 is FQNEAQ.

Here the CDR3 reads CASSGGGRANEQFF. The CDR3 region has the DNA TGTGCCAGCAGTGGCGGCGGGAGAGCGAATGAGCAGTTCTTC. The rearrangement uses TRBV6-5 and TRBJ2-1, with 7 bases aligning to TRBD2. Germline V gene data show CDR1 as MNHEY and CDR2 as SVGAGI. This CDR3 contains 14 residues. The ends lost 5 bases at V and 7 bases at J; junction bases unmatched: 8.

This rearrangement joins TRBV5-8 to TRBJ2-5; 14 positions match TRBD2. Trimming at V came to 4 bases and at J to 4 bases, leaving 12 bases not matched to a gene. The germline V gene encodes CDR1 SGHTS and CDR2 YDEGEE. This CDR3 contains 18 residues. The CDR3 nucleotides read TGTGCCAGCAGCCTCGGGACTAGCGGGAGCCCCCTACGAGAGACCCAGTACTTC. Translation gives CASSLGTSGSPLRETQYF.

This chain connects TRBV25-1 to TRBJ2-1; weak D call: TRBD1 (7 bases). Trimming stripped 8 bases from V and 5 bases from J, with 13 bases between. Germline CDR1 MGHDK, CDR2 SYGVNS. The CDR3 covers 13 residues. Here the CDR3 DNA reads TGTGCCAGCGGGGGGACAGCGAACAATGAGCAGTTCTTC. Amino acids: CASGGTANNEQFF.

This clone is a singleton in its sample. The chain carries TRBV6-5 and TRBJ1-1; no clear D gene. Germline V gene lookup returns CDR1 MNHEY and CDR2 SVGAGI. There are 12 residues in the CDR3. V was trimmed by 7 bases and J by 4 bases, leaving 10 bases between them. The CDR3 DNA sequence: TGTGCCAGCAACTACGGGTCCACTGAAGCTTTCTTT. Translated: CASNYGSTEAFF.

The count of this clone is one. CDR3 coding DNA: TGTGCCAGCAGTTTGGCGTCGGGACAGTTCTACGAGCAGTACTTC. This encodes CASSLASGQFYEQYF. The chain couples TRBV28 to TRBJ2-7; 7 bases map to TRBD1. This CDR3 contains 15 residues. Germline trimming cut 3 bases from V and 3 bases from J; bases unmatched to any gene: 8. Looked up from germline, CDR1 is MDHEN and CDR2 is SYDVKM. Full variable domain (outside the CDR3, taken from reference TRBV28 and TRBJ2-7): DVKVTQSSRYLVKRTGEKVFLECVQDMDHENMFWYRQDPGLGLRLIYFSYDVKMKEKGDIPEGYSVSREKKERFSLILESASTNQTSMYLCASSLASGQFYEQYFGPGTRLTVT.

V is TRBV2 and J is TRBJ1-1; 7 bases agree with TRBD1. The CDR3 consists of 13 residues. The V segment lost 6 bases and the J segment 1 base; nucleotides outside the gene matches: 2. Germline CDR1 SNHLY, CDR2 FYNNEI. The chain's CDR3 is CASRGQANTEAFF. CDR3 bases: TGTGCCAGCAGAGGACAGGCGAACACTGAAGCTTTCTTT.

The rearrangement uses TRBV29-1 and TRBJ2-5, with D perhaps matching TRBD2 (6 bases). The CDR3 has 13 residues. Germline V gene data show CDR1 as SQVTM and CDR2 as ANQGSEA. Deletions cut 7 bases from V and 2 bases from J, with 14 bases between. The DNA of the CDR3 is TGCAGCGGCGGGGCACCACCTCAAGAGACCCAGTACTTC. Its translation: CSGGAPPQETQYF.

The CDR3 region has the DNA TGTGCCAGCAGTTTAAAGGGGAACTATGGCTACACCTTC. Translating gives CASSLKGNYGYTF. The J gene is TRBJ1-2, the V gene TRBV27; TRBD1 is a possible D gene (5 bases). From germline, CDR1 is MNHEY and CDR2 SMNVEV (reference sequence). V was clipped by 2 bases and J by 2 bases, with 6 bases between them. The CDR3 has 13 residues.

The CDR3: CASSIGRNNQPQHF. CDR3 coding DNA: TGTGCCAGTAGTATAGGCAGGAACAATCAGCCCCAGCATTTT. This rearrangement joins TRBV19 to TRBJ1-5; D is unresolved. The CDR3 runs 14 residues. Germline values: CDR1 LNHDA, CDR2 SQIVND (reference sequence). Trimming pared 1 base from V and 3 bases from J, leaving 7 bases between.

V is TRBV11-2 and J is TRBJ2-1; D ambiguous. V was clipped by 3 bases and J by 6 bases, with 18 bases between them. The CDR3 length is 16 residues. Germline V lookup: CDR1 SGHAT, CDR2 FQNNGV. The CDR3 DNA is TGTGCCAGCAGCTTCGATAGCCCCTCGTTTAGCAATGAGCAGTTCTTC. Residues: CASSFDSPSFSNEQFF.

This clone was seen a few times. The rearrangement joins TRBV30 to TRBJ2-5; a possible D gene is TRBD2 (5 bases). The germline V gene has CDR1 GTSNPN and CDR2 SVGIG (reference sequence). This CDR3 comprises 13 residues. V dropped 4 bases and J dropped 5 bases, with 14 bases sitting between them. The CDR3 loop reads CAWNLAEWETQYF. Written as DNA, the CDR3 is TGTGCCTGGAACCTAGCAGAATGGGAGACCCAGTACTTC.

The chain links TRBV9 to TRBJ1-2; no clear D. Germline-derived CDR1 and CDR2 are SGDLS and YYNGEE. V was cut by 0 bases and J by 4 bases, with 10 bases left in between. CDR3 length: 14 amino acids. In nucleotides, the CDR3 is TGTGCCAGCAGCGTAGAAACAGACACCTATGGCTACACCTTC. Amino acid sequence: CASSVETDTYGYTF.

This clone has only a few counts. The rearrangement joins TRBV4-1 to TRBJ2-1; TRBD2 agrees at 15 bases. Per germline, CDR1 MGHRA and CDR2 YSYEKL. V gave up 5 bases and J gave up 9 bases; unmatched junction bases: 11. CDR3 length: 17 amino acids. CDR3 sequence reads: CASSNPPGLAGGGEQFF. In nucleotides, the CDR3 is TGCGCCAGCAGCAACCCCCCCGGACTAGCGGGAGGGGGTGAGCAGTTCTTC.

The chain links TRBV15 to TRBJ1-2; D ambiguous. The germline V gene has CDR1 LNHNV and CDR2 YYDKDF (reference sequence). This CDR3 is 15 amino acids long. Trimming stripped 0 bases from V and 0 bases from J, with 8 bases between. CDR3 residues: CATSRDSLANYGYTF. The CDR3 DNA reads TGTGCCACCAGCAGAGATAGTCTTGCTAACTATGGCTACACCTTC. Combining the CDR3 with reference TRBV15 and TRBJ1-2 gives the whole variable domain DAMVIQNPRYQVTQFGKPVTLSCSQTLNHNVMYWYQQKSSQAPKLLFHYYDKDFNNEADTPDNFQSRRPNTSFCFLDIRSPGLGDTAMYLCATSRDSLANYGYTFGSGTRLTVV.

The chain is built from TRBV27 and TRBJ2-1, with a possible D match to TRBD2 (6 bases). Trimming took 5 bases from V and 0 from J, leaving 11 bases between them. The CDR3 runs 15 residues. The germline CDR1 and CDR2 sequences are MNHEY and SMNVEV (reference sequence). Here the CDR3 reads CASSMDGSSYNEQFF. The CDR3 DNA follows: TGTGCCAGCAGTATGGACGGGAGCTCCTACAATGAGCAGTTCTTC.

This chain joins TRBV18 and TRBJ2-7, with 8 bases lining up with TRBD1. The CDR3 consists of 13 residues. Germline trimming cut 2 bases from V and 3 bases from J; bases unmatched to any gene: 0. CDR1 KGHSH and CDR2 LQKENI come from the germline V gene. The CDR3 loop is CASSPTGGYEQYF. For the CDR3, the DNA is TGTGCCAGCTCACCAACAGGGGGCTACGAGCAGTACTTC.

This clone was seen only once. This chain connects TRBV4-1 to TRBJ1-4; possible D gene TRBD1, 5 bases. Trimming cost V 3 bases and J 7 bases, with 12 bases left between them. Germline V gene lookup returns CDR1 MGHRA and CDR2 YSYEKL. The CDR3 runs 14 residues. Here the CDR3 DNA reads TGCGCCAGCAGCCAGGCAGGGCGGAGTGAAAAACTGTTTTTT. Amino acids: CASSQAGRSEKLFF.

In nucleotides, the CDR3 is TGTGCCAGCAGCGTAGGATTACAGGGGGTCGAAAAACTGTTTTTT. Its translation is CASSVGLQGVEKLFF. The genes are TRBV9 and TRBJ1-4; 8 bases are a match to TRBD1. Germline CDR1 reads SGDLS; CDR2 reads YYNGEE. This CDR3 contains 15 residues. The junction had 6 bases not matched to a gene; V was cut back by 0 bases and J by 8 bases.

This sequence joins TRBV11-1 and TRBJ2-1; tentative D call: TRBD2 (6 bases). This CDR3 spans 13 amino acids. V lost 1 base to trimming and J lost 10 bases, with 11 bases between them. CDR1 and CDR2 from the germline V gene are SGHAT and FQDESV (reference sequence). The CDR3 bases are TGTGCCAGCAGCTTAGAACGGGAGCGGGAGCAGTTCTTC. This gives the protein CASSLEREREQFF.

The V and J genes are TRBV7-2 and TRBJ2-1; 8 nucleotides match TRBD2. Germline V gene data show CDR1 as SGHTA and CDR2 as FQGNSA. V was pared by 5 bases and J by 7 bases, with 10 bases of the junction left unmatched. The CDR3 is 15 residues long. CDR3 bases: TGTGCCAGCAGCCCTAGATGGGGACTAGGGAATGAGCAGTTCTTC. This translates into CASSPRWGLGNEQFF.

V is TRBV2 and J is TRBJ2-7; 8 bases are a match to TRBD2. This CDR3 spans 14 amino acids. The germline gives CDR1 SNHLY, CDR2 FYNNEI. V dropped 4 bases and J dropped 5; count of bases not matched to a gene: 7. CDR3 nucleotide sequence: TGTGCCAGCAGTGTGAGCGGGAGCCTCCACGAGCAGTACTTC. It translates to CASSVSGSLHEQYF.

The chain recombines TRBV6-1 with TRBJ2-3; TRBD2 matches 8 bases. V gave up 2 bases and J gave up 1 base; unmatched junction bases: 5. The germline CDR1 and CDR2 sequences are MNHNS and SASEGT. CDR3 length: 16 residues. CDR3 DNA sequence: TGTGCCAGCAGTGAAAATGTAGCGGGACGCACAGATACGCAGTATTTT. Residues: CASSENVAGRTDTQYF.

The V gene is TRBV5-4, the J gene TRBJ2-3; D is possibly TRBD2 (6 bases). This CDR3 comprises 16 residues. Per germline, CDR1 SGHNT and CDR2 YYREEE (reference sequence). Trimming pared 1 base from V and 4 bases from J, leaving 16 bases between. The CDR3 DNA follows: TGTGCCAGCAGCTTGAAGAGTAGCGGAGTTGCAGATACGCAGTATTTT. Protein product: CASSLKSSGVADTQYF.

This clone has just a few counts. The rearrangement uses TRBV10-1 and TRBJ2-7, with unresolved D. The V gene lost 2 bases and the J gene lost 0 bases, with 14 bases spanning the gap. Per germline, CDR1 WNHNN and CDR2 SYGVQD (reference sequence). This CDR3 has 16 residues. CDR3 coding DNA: TGCGCCAGCAGTGAGGGAGTCTACGATCACTCCTACGAGCAGTACTTC. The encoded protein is CASSEGVYDHSYEQYF.

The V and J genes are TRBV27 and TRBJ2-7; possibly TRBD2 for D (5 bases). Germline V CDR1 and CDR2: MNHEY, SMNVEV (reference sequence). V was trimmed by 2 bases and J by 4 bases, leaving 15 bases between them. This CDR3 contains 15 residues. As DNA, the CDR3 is TGTGCCAGCAGTTTAGACCTAGCTTCCATATACGAGCAGTACTTC. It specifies CASSLDLASIYEQYF.